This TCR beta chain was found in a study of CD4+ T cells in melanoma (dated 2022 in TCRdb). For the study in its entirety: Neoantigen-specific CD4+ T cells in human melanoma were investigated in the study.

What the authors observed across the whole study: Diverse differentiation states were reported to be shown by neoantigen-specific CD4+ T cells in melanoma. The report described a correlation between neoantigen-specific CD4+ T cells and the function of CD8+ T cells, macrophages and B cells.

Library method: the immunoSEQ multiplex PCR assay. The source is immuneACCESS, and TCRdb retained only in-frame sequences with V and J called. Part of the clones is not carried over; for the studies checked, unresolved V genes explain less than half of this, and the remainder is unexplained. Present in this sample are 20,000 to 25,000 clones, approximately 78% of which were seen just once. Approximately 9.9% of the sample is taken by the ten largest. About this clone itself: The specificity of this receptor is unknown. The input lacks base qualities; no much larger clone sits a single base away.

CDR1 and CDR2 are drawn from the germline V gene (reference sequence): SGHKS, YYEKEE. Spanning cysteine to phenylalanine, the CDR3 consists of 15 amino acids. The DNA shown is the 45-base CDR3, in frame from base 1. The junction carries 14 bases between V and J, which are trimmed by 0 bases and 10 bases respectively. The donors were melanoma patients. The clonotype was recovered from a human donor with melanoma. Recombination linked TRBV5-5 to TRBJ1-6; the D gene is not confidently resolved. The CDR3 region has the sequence CASSLVQAGPSPLHF. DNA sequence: TGTGCCAGCAGCTTGGTCCAGGCAGGACCCTCACCCCTCCACTTT. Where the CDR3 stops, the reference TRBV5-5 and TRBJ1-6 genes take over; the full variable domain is DAGVTQSPTHLIKTRGQQVTLRCSPISGHKSVSWYQQVLGQGPQFIFQYYEKEERGRGNFPDRFSARQFPNYSSELNVNALLLGDSALYLCASSLVQAGPSPLHFGNGTRLTVT.